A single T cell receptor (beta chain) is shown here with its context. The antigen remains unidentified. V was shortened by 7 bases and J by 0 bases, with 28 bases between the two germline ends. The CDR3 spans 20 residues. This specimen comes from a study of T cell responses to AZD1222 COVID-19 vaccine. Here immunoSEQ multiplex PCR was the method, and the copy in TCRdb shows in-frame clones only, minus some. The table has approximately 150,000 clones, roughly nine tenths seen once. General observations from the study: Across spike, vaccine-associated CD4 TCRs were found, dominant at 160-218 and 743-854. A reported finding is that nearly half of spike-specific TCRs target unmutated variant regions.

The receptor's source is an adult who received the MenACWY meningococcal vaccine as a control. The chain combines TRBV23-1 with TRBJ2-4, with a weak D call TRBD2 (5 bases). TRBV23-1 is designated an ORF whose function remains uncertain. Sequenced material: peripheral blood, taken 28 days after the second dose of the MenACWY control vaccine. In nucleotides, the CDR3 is TGCGCCAGCACCTACCAAGGGCCGACTATTTTAGAGGTAGCCAAAAACATTCAGTACTTC. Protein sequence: CASTYQGPTILEVAKNIQYF.